Following are 24 T cell receptor beta chains from one sample sequenced in a study of blood T cell repertoires in COVID-19 (TCRdb year 2020). The library was obtained by the immunoSEQ multiplex PCR assay. This immuneACCESS table, as held by TCRdb, lists in-frame sequences with V and J called but not all clones. Of the missing ones, under half trace to an unresolved V gene in checked studies; the others have no known cause. The sample table holds around 380,000 clones, of which 70% to 90% were seen once. About 1.5% of the sample is in the top ten clones. Sequencing was carried out using PBMCs or T cells enriched from blood (not recorded which). The source is a young man who had recovered from COVID-19.

The table lists this clone with a count of one. This chain joins TRBV5-1 and TRBJ1-4; D is perhaps TRBD1 (6 bases). The V gene's germline CDR1 is SGHRS and CDR2 YFSETQ. V was pared by 2 bases and J by 3 bases, with 8 bases between. The CDR3 has 14 residues. The CDR3 reads CASSLTGSNEKLFF. DNA for the CDR3: TGCGCCAGCAGCTTAACAGGGTCTAATGAAAAACTGTTTTTT.

V is TRBV10-1 and J is TRBJ2-2; D remains unclear. This CDR3 region has 13 residues. Trimming pared 4 bases from V and 7 bases from J, leaving 10 bases between. Germline CDR1 and CDR2: WNHNN and SYGVQD (reference sequence). CDR3 coding DNA: TGCGCCAGCAGTGGCCAGGCCGGCGGGGAGCTGTTTTTT. It is translated as CASSGQAGGELFF.

The rearrangement uses TRBV10-1 and TRBJ1-5, with D unresolved. Germline V gene lookup returns CDR1 WNHNN and CDR2 SYGVQD (reference sequence). The CDR3 totals 13 residues. V lost 6 bases and J lost 3, with 9 bases in between. CDR3 protein: CASRFRLNQPQHF. The DNA of the CDR3 is TGCGCCAGCAGATTCAGGCTCAATCAGCCCCAGCATTTT.

The gene calls are TRBV18 and TRBJ2-7; TRBD2 matches 7 bases. J was trimmed by 5 bases and V by 6 bases; bases with no gene match: 4. The length of the CDR3 is 12 residues. From germline, CDR1 is KGHSH and CDR2 LQKENI. As DNA, the CDR3 is TGTGCCAGCTCCGGGGGAGGGAACGAGCAGTACTTC. This translates into CASSGGGNEQYF.

The chain links TRBV7-8 to TRBJ1-2, with D perhaps TRBD1 (5 bases). This CDR3 spans 14 amino acids. The V end was cut by 3 bases, the J end by 2 bases, with 10 bases between. The germline V gene encodes CDR1 SGHVS and CDR2 FQNEAQ. Here the CDR3 DNA reads TGTGCCAGCAGCTTCTCGGACAAGAACTATGGCTACACCTTC. This translates into CASSFSDKNYGYTF.

The chain recombines TRBV7-2 with TRBJ1-1; a weak D match, TRBD1 (6 bases). Trimming took off 0 bases at V and 1 base at J, with 9 bases between the two ends. Germline assignment: CDR1 SGHTA and CDR2 FQGNSA. This CDR3 has 15 residues. CDR3 region: CASSLAGTQNTEAFF. The CDR3 DNA follows: TGTGCCAGCAGCTTAGCCGGGACACAGAACACTGAAGCTTTCTTT. The full variable domain, rest sourced from reference TRBV7-2 and TRBJ1-1, is GAGVSQSPSNKVTEKGKDVELRCDPISGHTALYWYRQSLGQGLEFLIYFQGNSAPDKSGLPSDRFSAERTGGSVSTLTIQRTQQEDSAVYLCASSLAGTQNTEAFFGQGTRLTVV.

V usage is TRBV27 and J usage is TRBJ1-5; TRBD1 matches at 12 bases. There are 17 residues in the CDR3. Germline V lookup: CDR1 MNHEY, CDR2 SMNVEV (reference sequence). The trim removed 4 bases at V and 6 bases at J, leaving 10 bases unmatched. Here the CDR3 DNA reads TGTGCCAGCAGTTCACACCATTCGGGACAGGGGGCTCAGCCCCAGCATTTT. This gives the protein CASSSHHSGQGAQPQHF.

This rearrangement joins TRBV19 to TRBJ1-5; D gene ambiguous. Trimming removed 4 bases at V and 3 bases at J, with 16 bases between. The CDR3 is made up of 16 amino acids. Germline CDR1 reads LNHDA; CDR2 reads SQIVND (reference sequence). For the CDR3, the DNA is TGTGCCAGTAGTACCATTAAGGCGGGGTCCAATCAGCCCCAGCATTTT. Translated: CASSTIKAGSNQPQHF.

V usage is TRBV19 and J usage is TRBJ1-1; the match to TRBD1 covers 8 bases. Germline V gene lookup returns CDR1 LNHDA and CDR2 SQIVND (reference sequence). The CDR3 length is 13 residues. The J segment lost 7 bases and the V segment lost 4 bases, leaving 5 bases of the junction unmatched. The CDR3: CASSTQGVGEAFF. CDR3 nucleotides: TGTGCCAGTAGTACACAGGGGGTTGGTGAAGCTTTCTTT.

V is TRBV7-6 and J is TRBJ2-5, with 9 bases that match TRBD1. This CDR3 has 15 amino acids. Germline loops: CDR1 SGHVS, CDR2 FNYEAQ. J gave up 5 bases and V 4 bases, and 8 bases lay outside the gene matches. The CDR3 protein is CASSSGQGARETQYF. The CDR3 DNA follows: TGTGCCAGCAGCTCGGGACAGGGAGCTAGGGAGACCCAGTACTTC.

V gene TRBV30 combines with J gene TRBJ2-3, with TRBD2 matching 9 bases. This CDR3 region has 16 residues. V was clipped by 1 base and J by 1 base; unmatched bases: 6. Germline V gives CDR1 GTSNPN, CDR2 SVGIG (reference sequence). The CDR3 DNA follows: TGTGCCTGGAGTGAGGGAGCGGGGGGCCGCACAGATACGCAGTATTTT. Amino acids: CAWSEGAGGRTDTQYF.

The rearrangement links TRBV29-1 to TRBJ1-2; D is unresolved. V dropped 7 bases and J dropped 2 bases, with 20 bases sitting between them. CDR1 and CDR2 (germline): SQVTM, ANQGSEA. There are 15 residues in the CDR3. CDR3 sequence (DNA): TGCAGCGCCCCACTAGCGTCGGACTCGAACTATGGCTACACCTTC. Translating it yields CSAPLASDSNYGYTF.

The gene calls are TRBV19 and TRBJ1-2; TRBD1 matches 7 bases. Germline V gives CDR1 LNHDA, CDR2 SQIVND (reference sequence). V lost 6 bases and J lost 5; bases outside the gene matches: 6. The CDR3 totals 13 residues. CDR3 protein: CASRFDREYGYTF. The CDR3, as DNA: TGTGCCAGTAGGTTCGACAGGGAGTATGGCTACACCTTC.

This chain connects TRBV19 to TRBJ1-5; 7 bases line up with TRBD1. Germline-derived CDR1 and CDR2 are LNHDA and SQIVND (reference sequence). This CDR3 has 16 residues. J gave up 2 bases and V 8 bases, and 12 bases lay outside the gene matches. The CDR3 sequence: CASQDPTGMGNQPQHF. The CDR3 coding sequence is TGTGCCAGTCAGGACCCGACAGGGATGGGCAATCAGCCCCAGCATTTT.

This chain connects TRBV9 to TRBJ1-2, with 12 bases identical to TRBD1. This CDR3 region has 16 residues. CDR1 and CDR2 (germline): SGDLS, YYNGEE. The V segment lost 2 bases and the J segment 3 bases; nucleotides outside the gene matches: 5. Here the CDR3 reads CASSVGQGAVDYGYTF. DNA of the CDR3: TGTGCCAGCAGCGTGGGACAGGGGGCGGTTGACTATGGCTACACCTTC.

The J gene is TRBJ2-3, the V gene TRBV5-5, with D possibly being TRBD1 (6 bases). The length of the CDR3 is 16 residues. V was pared by 4 bases and J by 3 bases, with 18 bases between. The germline CDR1 and CDR2 sequences are SGHKS and YYEKEE (reference sequence). CDR3 protein: CASSRRWGQLTDTQYF. CDR3 nucleotide sequence: TGTGCCAGCAGCCGGCGCTGGGGACAATTAACAGATACGCAGTATTTT.

The DNA for the CDR3 is TGTGCCAGCAGCTTAGCCTCGGGACTAGCGGGTTTTAAGACAGATACGCAGTATTTT. Protein sequence: CASSLASGLAGFKTDTQYF. The chain carries TRBV7-3 and TRBJ2-3; 12 nucleotides match TRBD2. Germline V lookup: CDR1 SGHTA, CDR2 FQGTGA. V dropped 2 bases and J dropped 3; count of bases not matched to a gene: 12. CDR3 size: 19 residues.

J is TRBJ1-1 and V is TRBV5-1; TRBD1 agrees at 9 bases. V dropped 4 bases and J dropped 7; count of bases not matched to a gene: 8. CDR1 and CDR2 (germline): SGHRS, YFSETQ. This CDR3 is built from 14 residues. DNA for the CDR3: TGCGCCAGCAGCGGTGATACAGGGGGCTTTGAAGCTTTCTTT. Translating it yields CASSGDTGGFEAFF. The full variable domain, with the rest looked up from reference TRBV5-1 and TRBJ1-1, is KAGVTQTPRYLIKTRGQQVTLSCSPISGHRSVSWYQQTPGQGLQFLFEYFSETQRNKGNFPGRFSGRQFSNSRSEMNVSTLELGDSALYLCASSGDTGGFEAFFGQGTRLTVV.

The table lists this clone with a count of one. The chain is built from TRBV4-2 and TRBJ2-7; D is perhaps TRBD2 (5 bases). This CDR3 spans 17 amino acids. Germline V lookup: CDR1 LGHNA, CDR2 YNFKEQ. Trimming took off 0 bases at V and 4 bases at J, with 19 bases between the two ends. CDR3 protein: CASSQESGFAALYEQYF. As DNA, the CDR3 is TGTGCCAGCAGCCAAGAGTCGGGGTTTGCGGCGCTTTACGAGCAGTACTTC.

The V call is TRBV7-9, the J call TRBJ2-5; 9 bases map to TRBD2. V gave up 5 bases and J gave up 0 bases; unmatched junction bases: 1. Per germline, CDR1 SEHNR and CDR2 FQNEAQ (reference sequence). The CDR3 runs 14 residues. The CDR3 protein is CASSSGGNQETQYF. The CDR3 nucleotides read TGTGCCAGCAGCAGCGGGGGGAACCAAGAGACCCAGTACTTC.

CDR3 protein: CASSLGGGRGPTGELFF. The CDR3 region has the DNA TGTGCCAGCAGCTTAGGGGGAGGGCGGGGTCCCACCGGGGAGCTGTTTTTT. The chain links TRBV7-8 to TRBJ2-2; 7 bases match TRBD2. Per the germline V gene, CDR1 is SGHVS and CDR2 is FQNEAQ. V trimming: 1 base; J trimming: 4 bases; junction bases outside the gene matches: 9. The CDR3 consists of 17 residues. The full variable domain, with the rest looked up from reference TRBV7-8 and TRBJ2-2, is GAGVSQSPRYKVAKRGQDVALRCDPISGHVSLFWYQQALGQGPEFLTYFQNEAQLDKSGLPSDRFFAERPEGSVSTLKIQRTQQEDSAVYLCASSLGGGRGPTGELFFGEGSRLTVL.

The CDR3 here is CASSERTGDGYTF. The CDR3 DNA is TGTGCCAGCAGTGAAAGGACAGGGGATGGCTACACCTTC. The V gene is TRBV6-1, the J gene TRBJ1-2, with TRBD1 matching over 9 bases. V shed 2 bases and J 6 bases; nucleotides not matched to a gene: 1. This CDR3 comprises 13 residues. Per the germline V gene, CDR1 is MNHNS and CDR2 is SASEGT.

The genes are TRBV4-2 and TRBJ1-2, with D possibly matching TRBD1 (6 bases). V was shortened by 1 base and J by 2 bases, with 14 bases between the two germline ends. This CDR3 spans 16 amino acids. Germline CDR1 LGHNA, CDR2 YNFKEQ. In nucleotides, the CDR3 is TGTGCCAGCAGCCAAGGGAGGCCGACAGGCAACTATGGCTACACCTTC. Residues: CASSQGRPTGNYGYTF.

The chain uses TRBV3-1 (or the pseudogene TRBV3-2) and TRBJ2-7; 8 bases map to TRBD2. V trimming: 4 bases; J trimming: 7 bases; junction bases outside the gene matches: 21. CDR3 size: 18 residues. Looked up from germline, CDR1 is LGHDT and CDR2 is YNNKEL (reference sequence). CDR3 coding DNA: TGTGCCAGCAGCCTTCCTTGGGACGGAGCGGGGGCCCCCTTTGAGCAGTACTTC. This sequence encodes CASSLPWDGAGAPFEQYF.